A selection of T cell receptor beta chains follows, all from one sample in a study of spatial heterogeneity in lung cancer. MiXCR, run by TCRdb on the 5' RACE reads, gives a single entry per CDR3 protein. The sample carries under 75,000 distinct CDR3 sequences, approximately 8.9% recorded once. The specimen comprised PBMCs, sampled at follow-up. The receptors shown here come from a female donor with early-stage non-small cell lung cancer. Both conserved end residues are part of each CDR3. The order of the fields is V gene, D gene, J gene, clone size, CDR3 DNA, CDR3 protein. A D gene is named only where the DNA matches it firmly. A row's size may be missing; if present it is once, few, many or a size class.

V: TRBV5-1; D: TRBD2; J: TRBJ2-5; size: .; DNA: TGCGCCAGCAGGTCGGGACTAACCCAAGAGACCCAGTACTTC; CDR3: CASRSGLTQETQYF
V: TRBV5-1; D: .; J: TRBJ2-1; size: many; DNA: TGCGCCAGCAGCTTGAGTTTCCCCTACAATGAGCAGTTCTTC; CDR3: CASSLSFPYNEQFF
V: TRBV30; D: TRBD2; J: TRBJ2-3; size: many; DNA: TGTGCCTGGAGTGACGGACTAGCGGGGACAGATACGCAGTATTTT; CDR3: CAWSDGLAGTDTQYF
V: TRBV20-1; D: .; J: TRBJ2-7; size: many; DNA: TGCAGTCGGACCCAGGGAAAATCCTACGAGCAGTACTTC; CDR3: CSRTQGKSYEQYF
V: TRBV12-3/TRBV12-4; D: .; J: TRBJ2-7; size: few; DNA: TGTGCCAGCAGTTTTAATCCTACAACCTACGAGCAGTACTTC; CDR3: CASSFNPTTYEQYF
V: TRBV5-1; D: TRBD1; J: TRBJ2-1; size: many; DNA: TGCGCCAGCAGCTCTGGACAGGGAGGCCCCTACAATGAGCAGTTCTTC; CDR3: CASSSGQGGPYNEQFF
V: TRBV28; D: TRBD1; J: TRBJ2-7; size: many; DNA: TGTGCCAGCAGTCCCGGGACAGGGACATCCTACGAGCAGTACTTC; CDR3: CASSPGTGTSYEQYF
V: TRBV12-3/TRBV12-4; D: .; J: TRBJ1-3; size: many; DNA: TGTGCCAGCAGTTTAACGGGACCCTCTGGAAACACCATATATTTT; CDR3: CASSLTGPSGNTIYF
V: TRBV7-9; D: TRBD1; J: TRBJ1-1; size: many; DNA: TGTGCCAGCAGCTTACGACAGACAGGGATCACTGAAGCTTTCTTT; CDR3: CASSLRQTGITEAFF
V: TRBV28; D: .; J: TRBJ1-2; size: .; DNA: TGTGCCAGCTACCAATATAGCTATGGCTACACCTTC; CDR3: CASYQYSYGYTF
V: TRBV12-3/TRBV12-4; D: TRBD2; J: TRBJ2-2; size: many; DNA: TGTGCCAGCAGTCTCACGCCCCGACTAGCGGGAGGATCCGGGGAGCTGTTTTTT; CDR3: CASSLTPRLAGGSGELFF
V: TRBV20-1; D: .; J: TRBJ2-5; size: many; DNA: TGCAGTGCTAGAGATACCCGGGGCTTCGAGACCCAGTACTTC; CDR3: CSARDTRGFETQYF
V: TRBV11-3; D: .; J: TRBJ2-5; size: many; DNA: TGTGCCAGCAGCCTCGGACTTCATCAAGAGACCCAGTACTTC; CDR3: CASSLGLHQETQYF
V: TRBV5-4; D: .; J: TRBJ2-1; size: .; DNA: TGTGCCAGCAGCTGGGGGGGGCTCCTCAATGAGCAGTTCTTC; CDR3: CASSWGGLLNEQFF
V: TRBV9; D: .; J: TRBJ2-6; size: many; DNA: TGTGCCAGCAGCGTAGTGGGTGGCAACGTCCTGACTTTC; CDR3: CASSVVGGNVLTF
V: TRBV7-9; D: TRBD1; J: TRBJ2-2; size: .; DNA: TGTGCCAGGACCAAAGGGGGCAGCACCGGGGAGCTGTTTTTT; CDR3: CARTKGGSTGELFF
V: TRBV6-5; D: TRBD2; J: TRBJ2-2; size: many; DNA: TGTGCCAGCAGACGGCCGGGACTAGCGGGAGAAGGGGAGCTGTTTTTT; CDR3: CASRRPGLAGEGELFF
V: TRBV7-9; D: TRBD1; J: TRBJ2-3; size: few; DNA: TGTGCCAGCAGCGTGACCGACAGGGAAACAGATACGCAGTATTTT; CDR3: CASSVTDRETDTQYF
V: TRBV4-1; D: .; J: TRBJ2-1; size: .; DNA: TGCGCCAGCAGCCAAGATCGACGGCAGGGGAGGGCGCGGAATGAGCAGTTCTTC; CDR3: CASSQDRRQGRARNEQFF
V: TRBV28; D: .; J: TRBJ2-4; size: many; DNA: TGTGCCAGCCAACCCTTTACTGCCAAAAACATTCAGTACTTC; CDR3: CASQPFTAKNIQYF
V: TRBV10-3; D: .; J: TRBJ1-1; size: many; DNA: TGTGCCATCAGGATCACACCCGCCGTTCCGAACACTGAAGCTTTCTTT; CDR3: CAIRITPAVPNTEAFF
V: TRBV12-3/TRBV12-4; D: TRBD2; J: TRBJ2-7; size: many; DNA: TGTGCCAGCAGTTCCCGACTAGCGGGGTCCTACGAGCAGTACTTC; CDR3: CASSSRLAGSYEQYF
V: TRBV28; D: TRBD1; J: TRBJ2-5; size: few; DNA: TGTGCCAGCAGTTTGGGACAGGTCTCAGAGACCCAGTACTTC; CDR3: CASSLGQVSETQYF
V: TRBV29-1; D: .; J: TRBJ2-3; size: .; DNA: TGCAGCGTTGACGTCGACGGCACAAATACGCAGTATTTT; CDR3: CSVDVDGTNTQYF
V: TRBV28; D: .; J: TRBJ1-4; size: many; DNA: TGTGCCAGCAGTCTTCTCAGTGCAACTAATGAAAAACTGTTTTTT; CDR3: CASSLLSATNEKLFF
V: TRBV10-3; D: .; J: TRBJ2-1; size: many; DNA: TGTGCCATCAGTGAGGTGCGGCATGAGCAGTTCTTC; CDR3: CAISEVRHEQFF
V: TRBV2; D: TRBD2; J: TRBJ2-5; size: many; DNA: TGTGCCAGCACTGAAAACCGGGGGGCCCAGTACTTC; CDR3: CASTENRGAQYF
V: TRBV29-1; D: .; J: TRBJ1-1; size: many; DNA: TGCAGCGCCGAACAGGGTGAAGCTTTCTTT; CDR3: CSAEQGEAFF
V: TRBV7-6; D: .; J: TRBJ2-1; size: many; DNA: TGTGCCAGCAGCTTAGAAAGGCAGGCCGAACAGTTCTTC; CDR3: CASSLERQAEQFF
V: TRBV28; D: TRBD1; J: TRBJ1-5; size: many; DNA: TGTGCCAGCAGCTCGACAGGGTACTATAGCAATCAGCCCCAGCATTTT; CDR3: CASSSTGYYSNQPQHF
V: TRBV5-1; D: TRBD1; J: TRBJ2-7; size: few; DNA: TGCGCCAGCAGGGTCGGAGACAGGGCCTACGAGCAGTACTTC; CDR3: CASRVGDRAYEQYF
V: TRBV20-1; D: .; J: TRBJ2-5; size: few; DNA: TGCAGTGCTATCAGGGACATTCTGGAGACCCAGTACTTC; CDR3: CSAIRDILETQYF
V: TRBV7-2; D: TRBD2; J: TRBJ2-1; size: few; DNA: TGTGCCAGCAGCTTAGGACTAGCGGTCGATGAGCAGTTCTTC; CDR3: CASSLGLAVDEQFF
V: TRBV9; D: .; J: TRBJ2-3; size: .; DNA: TGTGTCAGCAGTTGGAGAGACACCCCTCGAGGGGATACGCAGTATTTT; CDR3: CVSSWRDTPRGDTQYF
V: TRBV7-8; D: .; J: TRBJ2-5; size: many; DNA: TGTGCCAGCAGCCGTTTTGGAGAGACCCAGTACTTC; CDR3: CASSRFGETQYF
V: TRBV7-2; D: .; J: TRBJ1-4; size: .; DNA: TGTGCCAGCACCTGGCGGGGCGGTGAAAAACTGTTTTTT; CDR3: CASTWRGGEKLFF
V: TRBV20-1; D: .; J: TRBJ2-7; size: many; DNA: TGCAGTGCCTCTCCCGGGGACACCCTCTCCTACGAGCAGTACTTC; CDR3: CSASPGDTLSYEQYF
V: TRBV3-1; D: TRBD2; J: TRBJ2-1; size: many; DNA: TGTGCCAGCAGCTGGGGGACTAGCGGGAGTATGTATGAGCAGTTCTTC; CDR3: CASSWGTSGSMYEQFF
V: TRBV5-4; D: .; J: TRBJ1-2; size: many; DNA: TGTGCCAGCAGCTCGGCCCCTGATGGCTACACCTTC; CDR3: CASSSAPDGYTF
V: TRBV12-3/TRBV12-4; D: TRBD1; J: TRBJ2-3; size: many; DNA: TGTGCCAGCAGCCTACAGGGGATTCCAGATACGCAGTATTTT; CDR3: CASSLQGIPDTQYF
V: TRBV27; D: .; J: TRBJ1-2; size: many; DNA: TGTGCCAGCAGTTTATCCCCCCCGAACTATGGCTACACCTTC; CDR3: CASSLSPPNYGYTF
V: TRBV19; D: .; J: TRBJ1-1; size: many; DNA: TGTGCCAGTAGTTCGCTGCCGACAGCTATGAACACTGAAGCTTTCTTT; CDR3: CASSSLPTAMNTEAFF
V: TRBV27; D: TRBD1; J: TRBJ2-7; size: many; DNA: TGTGCCAGCAGTTGGGCTGGGACAGACGAGCAGTACTTC; CDR3: CASSWAGTDEQYF
V: TRBV9; D: TRBD1; J: TRBJ2-6; size: many; DNA: TGTGCCAGCAGCGTTCTTCTCCCGGGACAGGGGGCTCCTGGGGCCAACGTCCTGACTTTC; CDR3: CASSVLLPGQGAPGANVLTF
V: TRBV12-3/TRBV12-4; D: TRBD1; J: TRBJ1-2; size: .; DNA: TGTGCCACTGGGGTTGACAGGGGAGGTAACTATGGCTACACCTTC; CDR3: CATGVDRGGNYGYTF
V: TRBV11-2; D: .; J: TRBJ2-1; size: many; DNA: TGTGCCAGCAGCTTAGGTATCGGCCCAGAGCAGTTCTTC; CDR3: CASSLGIGPEQFF
V: TRBV7-9; D: .; J: TRBJ1-6; size: many; DNA: TGTGCCAGCAGAAAATCCACAGCCGGATCACCCCTCCACTTT; CDR3: CASRKSTAGSPLHF
V: TRBV7-9; D: TRBD2; J: TRBJ2-1; size: many; DNA: TGTGCCAGCGAATGGACTAGCGCGTACAATGAGCAGTTCTTC; CDR3: CASEWTSAYNEQFF
V: TRBV12-3/TRBV12-4; D: TRBD2; J: TRBJ2-7; size: many; DNA: TGTGCCAGCAGTTTAGACGCGGGAGGGCCAGTCGAGCAGTACTTC; CDR3: CASSLDAGGPVEQYF
V: TRBV7-6; D: .; J: TRBJ2-5; size: many; DNA: TGTGCCAGCAGCTTAGTAGGCCCCCGAGACGAGACCCAGTACTTC; CDR3: CASSLVGPRDETQYF